The present TCR beta chain was sequenced within a study of OX40 agonist ivuxolimab in advanced cancers. Profiled with immunoSEQ multiplex PCR; TCRdb holds only in-frame clones, not every one. The sample holds fewer than 95,000 clones, 90% seen once. The CDR3 contains 16 residues. Per the germline V gene, CDR1 is SEHNR and CDR2 is FQNEAQ (reference sequence). Trimming left V 7 bases short and J 4 bases short, with 19 bases between. The chain couples TRBV7-9 to TRBJ2-2, with D possibly being TRBD2 (6 bases). The receptor comes from an adult with an advanced solid tumor such as melanoma, head and neck, liver or kidney cancer. Sequenced material: CD4+ or CD8+ T cells sorted from blood, taken in a trial of the OX40 agonist ivuxolimab. In nucleotides, the CDR3 is TGTGCCAGCAAACGGCCCCGGCGGGATGGCACCGGGGAGCTGTTTTTT. As protein: CASKRPRRDGTGELFF. The full variable domain, its missing parts supplied by reference TRBV7-9 and TRBJ2-2, is DTGVSQNPRHKITKRGQNVTFRCDPISEHNRLYWYRQTLGQGPEFLTYFQNEAQLEKSRLLSDRFSAERPKGSFSTLEIQRTEQGDSAMYLCASKRPRRDGTGELFFGEGSRLTVL.